The 28 T cell receptor beta chains below were found in one sample sequenced in a study of post-analysis software for immune sequencing data. Study observations and caveats: A handful of TRBV segments were significantly more frequent in patients than in controls. TRBV5-6, TRBV5-1 and TRBV20-1 were among these segments.

Unique molecular identifiers were present in the TCR beta cDNA libraries. TCRdb itself ran the PCR reads through MiXCR, one entry per CDR3 protein. The data show hundreds of thousands of distinct CDR3 sequences, with approximately 59% seen just once and 11% held by the top ten. Their specific antigens are unknown. Sequenced input: blood. The receptors derive from a girl aged 2 to 9 with multiple sclerosis.

This clonotype was observed a handful of times. The chain is built from TRBV6-5 and TRBJ2-5, with TRBD2 matching 12 bases. The J segment lost 5 bases and the V segment lost 0 bases, leaving 7 bases of the junction unmatched. CDR3 length: 17 amino acids. Germline CDR1 MNHEY, CDR2 SVGAGI. The CDR3: CASSYSILAGGRETQYF. The DNA for the CDR3 is TGTGCCAGCAGTTACTCGATTCTAGCGGGGGGGAGGGAGACCCAGTACTTC.

The chain has TRBV5-1 and TRBJ2-7, with TRBD1 matching 7 bases. The closer fit of TRBJ2-5 to the DNA end suggests the J call may be wrong. There are 14 residues in the CDR3. CDR1 and CDR2 from the germline V gene are SGHRS and YFSETQ. The CDR3 bases are TGCGCCAGCAGCCCAACAGGGGACCTAGAGACCCAGTACTTC. Protein product: CASSPTGDLETQYF.

The chain recombines TRBV12-3 or TRBV12-4 with TRBJ2-5, with TRBD1 as a possible D gene (7 bases). Near its end, the DNA agrees better with TRBJ2-7, so the J call may be wrong. The CDR3 sequence is 12 residues long. CDR3 amino acids: CASTQGGDEQYF. CDR3 in DNA: TGTGCCAGCACCCAGGGGGGAGACGAGCAGTACTTC.

The chain is built from TRBV20-1 and TRBJ1-1; D may be TRBD1 (6 bases). Trimming took 1 base from V and 5 from J, leaving 14 bases between them. Germline CDR1 DFQATT, CDR2 SNEGSKA (reference sequence). The CDR3 is 14 residues long. The CDR3 protein is CSARVGGTRTEAFF. In nucleotides, the CDR3 is TGCAGTGCTAGAGTTGGGGGCACAAGGACTGAAGCTTTCTTT.

This clonotype turned up a few times. The V gene is TRBV9, the J gene TRBJ2-1; D not certain. This CDR3 is 15 amino acids long. Trimming cost V 0 bases and J 0 bases, with 7 bases left between them. Germline-derived CDR1 and CDR2 are SGDLS and YYNGEE. The CDR3 loop reads CASSVAPSSYNEQFF. In nucleotides, the CDR3 is TGTGCCAGCAGCGTAGCCCCAAGCTCCTACAATGAGCAGTTCTTC.

This chain links TRBV2 with TRBJ2-5; 9 bases are shared with TRBD1. Germline V lookup: CDR1 SNHLY, CDR2 FYNNEI. CDR3 size: 13 residues. V was clipped by 8 bases and J by 5 bases; unmatched bases: 6. For the CDR3, the DNA is TGTGCCAGCGGGGACAGGGCAGCGGAGACCCAGTACTTC. It encodes CASGDRAAETQYF.

This clonotype was detected many times. This chain links TRBV7-9 with TRBJ2-7; unclear D gene. Trimming stripped 3 bases from V and 3 bases from J, with 6 bases between. CDR1 and CDR2 from the germline V gene are SEHNR and FQNEAQ (reference sequence). The CDR3 is 12 amino acids. CDR3 sequence (DNA): TGTGCCAGCAGCTTGACCAGCTACGAGCAGTACTTC. Translation gives CASSLTSYEQYF.

The rearrangement uses TRBV6-1 and TRBJ2-5; no clear D gene. The V end was cut by 4 bases, the J end by 6 bases, with 3 bases between. The germline V gene has CDR1 MNHNS and CDR2 SASEGT. The CDR3 sequence is 10 residues long. CDR3 sequence: CASSVKTQYF. CDR3 nucleotide sequence: TGTGCCAGCAGTGTTAAGACCCAGTACTTC.

The rearrangement uses TRBV12-3 or TRBV12-4 and TRBJ2-1; weak D call: TRBD2 (6 bases). This CDR3 is 14 amino acids long. Trimming took 5 bases from V and 5 from J, leaving 13 bases between them. CDR3 coding DNA: TGTGCCAGCAGTAATGCTAGCGCCCACAATGAGCAGTTCTTC. Translation: CASSNASAHNEQFF.

The chain uses TRBV12-3 or TRBV12-4 and TRBJ1-6; a possible D gene is TRBD1 (6 bases). The germline V and J ends were trimmed by 5 bases and 6 bases, with 8 bases remaining between them. The CDR3 contains 13 residues. The CDR3 spells CASSTGLNSPLHF. DNA of the CDR3: TGTGCCAGCAGTACAGGGCTTAATTCACCCCTCCACTTT.

The chain combines TRBV29-1 with TRBJ2-3; D remains unclear. This CDR3 comprises 12 residues. The germline V gene has CDR1 SQVTM and CDR2 ANQGSEA. The V gene lost 7 bases and the J gene lost 4 bases, with 12 bases spanning the gap. For the CDR3, the DNA is TGCAGCGGGGGAAAACGGGCAGATACGCAGTATTTT. Protein sequence: CSGGKRADTQYF.

The count of this clonotype is one. This rearrangement joins TRBV6-4 to TRBJ1-2; no definite D call. The germline CDR1 and CDR2 sequences are MRHNA and SNTAGT. Deletions cut 0 bases from V and 4 bases from J, with 9 bases between. The CDR3 length is 14 residues. CDR3 amino acids: CASSDSGRSYGYTF. The DNA of the CDR3 is TGTGCCAGCAGTGACTCTGGACGGAGCTATGGCTACACCTTC.

This chain uses TRBV20-1 with TRBJ2-1, with 16 nucleotides matching TRBD2. The CDR3 extends over 14 amino acids. Germline-derived CDR1 and CDR2 are DFQATT and SNEGSKA (reference sequence). V lost 5 bases to trimming and J lost 7 bases; unmatched junction nucleotides: 2. This chain's CDR3 is CSAEGLAGGNEQFF. CDR3 coding DNA: TGCAGTGCTGAGGGACTAGCGGGAGGGAATGAGCAGTTCTTC.

V gene TRBV6-5 combines with J gene TRBJ1-2; D call uncertain. CDR3 length: 12 residues. Per germline, CDR1 MNHEY and CDR2 SVGAGI. Trimming shortened V by 0 bases and J by 10 bases, and 9 bases separated the two germline ends. CDR3 in DNA: TGTGCCAGCAGTTACTCGACCACCTCCTACACCTTC. Translation: CASSYSTTSYTF.

The chain combines TRBV7-7 with TRBJ2-1; 11 nucleotides line up with TRBD2. The CDR3 is 15 residues long. Germline CDR1 and CDR2: SSHAT and FNYEAQ (reference sequence). V dropped 5 bases and J dropped 5; count of bases not matched to a gene: 5. The CDR3 is CASSTGLAADNEQFF. CDR3 coding DNA: TGTGCCAGCAGCACGGGACTAGCGGCTGACAATGAGCAGTTCTTC.

The gene calls are TRBV6-2 or TRBV6-3 and TRBJ1-1; 7 bases line up with TRBD1. V shed 5 bases, J shed 5 bases, and the junction held 5 bases outside the gene matches. CDR1 is MNHEY, CDR2 SVGEGT, per germline. This CDR3 has 13 residues. CDR3 in DNA: TGTGCCAGCAGTAACAGGGGTGGGACTGAAGCTTTCTTT. This translates into CASSNRGGTEAFF.

V usage is TRBV9 and J usage is TRBJ2-1; TRBD2 aligns across 7 bases. The germline V gene encodes CDR1 SGDLS and CDR2 YYNGEE. V shed 0 bases and J 9 bases; nucleotides not matched to a gene: 9. The length of the CDR3 is 15 residues. CDR3 in amino acids: CASSVEGGSIGEQFF. CDR3 sequence (DNA): TGTGCCAGCAGCGTAGAGGGCGGGAGCATCGGTGAGCAGTTCTTC.

This rearrangement joins TRBV5-5 to TRBJ2-7; perhaps D is TRBD1 or TRBD2 (5 bases each). The V gene lost 6 bases and the J gene lost 2 bases, with 12 bases spanning the gap. In germline, CDR1 is SGHKS, CDR2 YYEKEE (reference sequence). CDR3 length: 13 residues. Here the CDR3 reads CASTRDRAYEQYF. CDR3 bases: TGTGCCAGCACCCGGGACCGCGCCTACGAGCAGTACTTC.

Only a few counts were recorded for this clonotype. V gene TRBV15 combines with J gene TRBJ2-7; 16 bases align to TRBD2. The V and J ends lost 1 base and 2 bases, in that order; junction bases with no gene match: 5. CDR3 size: 18 residues. From germline, CDR1 is LNHNV and CDR2 YYDKDF (reference sequence). In nucleotides, the CDR3 is TGTGCCACCAGCAGAGTCATCGGGACTAGCGGGAGGGCCTACGAGCAGTACTTC. It encodes CATSRVIGTSGRAYEQYF.

V gene TRBV25-1 combines with J gene TRBJ2-1; possibly TRBD2 for D (6 bases). This CDR3 has 11 residues. The germline V gene encodes CDR1 MGHDK and CDR2 SYGVNS. The CDR3 spells CAGGAYNEQFF. The DNA for the CDR3 is TGTGCTGGAGGGGCTTACAATGAGCAGTTCTTC.

The chain uses TRBV29-1 and TRBJ1-2; 9 nucleotides line up with TRBD1. The CDR3 contains 11 residues. Germline loops: CDR1 SQVTM, CDR2 ANQGSEA. V was pared by 6 bases and J by 9 bases, with 5 bases of the junction left unmatched. CDR3 region: CSVLGQGSYTF. The CDR3 DNA follows: TGCAGCGTGCTAGGACAGGGGAGCTACACCTTC.

This chain connects TRBV5-5 to TRBJ2-1; D is perhaps TRBD1 (5 bases). Germline V gene data show CDR1 as SGHKS and CDR2 as YYEKEE (reference sequence). Trimming took 4 bases from V and 5 from J, leaving 10 bases between them. This CDR3 spans 13 amino acids. CDR3 protein: CASSRATDNEQFF. The CDR3 nucleotides read TGTGCCAGCAGCCGAGCGACAGACAATGAGCAGTTCTTC.

The rearrangement joins TRBV5-1 to TRBJ2-3, with a possible D match to TRBD1 (6 bases). Trimming removed 4 bases at V and 2 bases at J, with 14 bases between. This CDR3 has 15 residues. CDR1 and CDR2 from the germline V gene are SGHRS and YFSETQ. CDR3 loop: CASSVTGTYTDTQYF. The CDR3 bases are TGCGCCAGCAGCGTCACAGGGACCTACACAGATACGCAGTATTTT.

V and J are TRBV15 and TRBJ2-1, with 7 bases lining up with TRBD1. V shed 0 bases, J shed 0 bases, and the junction held 11 bases outside the gene matches. CDR1 is LNHNV and CDR2 is YYDKDF in the germline V gene (reference sequence). This CDR3 comprises 19 residues. CDR3 amino acids: CATSRDSGRGQSSYNEQFF. The CDR3 nucleotides are TGTGCCACCAGCAGAGATTCTGGTAGGGGACAGAGCTCCTACAATGAGCAGTTCTTC.

The chain carries TRBV10-1 and TRBJ2-1, with a tentative D call TRBD2 (5 bases). Germline V gene lookup returns CDR1 WNHNN and CDR2 SYGVQD (reference sequence). V was trimmed by 3 bases and J by 10 bases, leaving 10 bases between them. The CDR3 covers 12 residues. The CDR3 nucleotides are TGCGCCAGCAGTGAAACTAGTCGCGAGCAGTTCTTC. Translation: CASSETSREQFF.

This clonotype was recorded once. The chain combines TRBV5-1 with TRBJ1-2; D is uncertain. CDR1 and CDR2 (germline): SGHRS, YFSETQ. V dropped 10 bases and J dropped 0 bases, with 13 bases sitting between them. The CDR3 covers 13 residues. The CDR3 bases are TGCGCCTCCCGACTGGCGACTAACTATGGCTACACCTTC. Its protein is CASRLATNYGYTF.

V and J are TRBV27 and TRBJ2-2; the match to TRBD2 covers 13 bases. Germline trimming cut 6 bases from V and 5 bases from J; bases unmatched to any gene: 6. The CDR3 length is 16 residues. Germline V CDR1 and CDR2: MNHEY, SMNVEV (reference sequence). CDR3 bases: TGTGCCAGCAGCGTACTAGCGGGAGGGCGAACCGGGGAGCTGTTTTTT. Protein sequence: CASSVLAGGRTGELFF.

This chain links TRBV28 with TRBJ2-4; D is unclear. CDR3 size: 18 residues. Per germline, CDR1 MDHEN and CDR2 SYDVKM. The ends were cut back, 3 bases at V and 1 base at J, with 19 bases in the middle. The CDR3 sequence is CASSLVQDDRLAKNIQYF. Written as DNA, the CDR3 is TGTGCCAGCAGTTTGGTCCAGGATGATCGGTTGGCCAAAAACATTCAGTACTTC.